The entry below gives a single T cell receptor beta chain sequence along with its context. The assay was immunoSEQ multiplex PCR, and TCRdb's table has in-frame clones only and misses some. The data hold more than 75,000 clones, with roughly 90% observed a single time. The data were taken from a study of blood T cell repertoires in COVID-19. Across the study: COVID-19 samples, acute and convalescent, were from the United States, Italy and Spain.

The CDR3 runs to 14 residues. The germline V and J ends were trimmed by 2 bases and 4 bases, with 11 bases remaining between them. Germline V gives CDR1 MDHEN, CDR2 SYDVKM. Sequenced material: peripheral blood. The V call is TRBV28, the J call TRBJ2-5; D is possibly TRBD1 (5 bases). This TCR derives from a man in his forties or fifties with acute or convalescent COVID-19. CDR3 in DNA: TGTGCCAGCAGTTTAAGTACAGGCGGAGAGACCCAGTACTTC. Protein: CASSLSTGGETQYF.